One sample yielded the 11 T cell receptor beta chains listed below, sequenced in a study of cytomegalovirus exposure and HLA in healthy donors. The PCR had 60 Vbeta and 13 Jbeta primers. The table came from immunoSEQ multiplex PCR; TCRdb's copy has only in-frame clones and leaves some out. The table lists about 140,000 clones, roughly 80% of them singletons, with less than 3.5% in the top ten. Source material: PBMCs. The receptors were sampled from a woman aged 25 to 45 in good health and CMV-seronegative.

The chain is built from TRBV7-8 and TRBJ2-7; 7 nucleotides match TRBD2. Germline V gene data show CDR1 as SGHVS and CDR2 as FQNEAQ. With V trimmed by 1 base and J by 5 bases, 20 bases remained unmatched. The CDR3 consists of 19 residues. The CDR3 protein is CASSLGWKGTVREFNEQYF. The CDR3 bases are TGTGCCAGCAGCTTAGGGTGGAAGGGAACAGTGCGGGAGTTTAACGAGCAGTACTTC. Supplemented by reference TRBV7-8 and TRBJ2-7, the full variable domain reads GAGVSQSPRYKVAKRGQDVALRCDPISGHVSLFWYQQALGQGPEFLTYFQNEAQLDKSGLPSDRFFAERPEGSVSTLKIQRTQQEDSAVYLCASSLGWKGTVREFNEQYFGPGTRLTVT.

The V and J genes are TRBV29-1 and TRBJ2-1; D is possibly TRBD1 (6 bases). The CDR3 has 18 residues. Germline V CDR1 and CDR2: SQVTM, ANQGSEA. V was shortened by 4 bases and J by 2 bases, with 24 bases between the two germline ends. The CDR3 spells CSVVVSRPGQGAYNEQFF. For the CDR3, the DNA is TGCAGCGTTGTGGTTAGTAGACCGGGACAAGGGGCCTACAATGAGCAGTTCTTC.

The V and J genes are TRBV4-2 and TRBJ1-5, with a tentative D call TRBD1 (5 bases). The germline V and J ends were trimmed by 0 bases and 7 bases, with 13 bases remaining between them. This CDR3 comprises 15 residues. CDR1 and CDR2 (germline): LGHNA, YNFKEQ. The CDR3 DNA reads TGTGCCAGCAGCCAAGACCAGGGAGGTAGCCAGCCCCAGCATTTT. It codes for CASSQDQGGSQPQHF.

The chain couples TRBV7-8 to TRBJ2-1, with 8 positions matching TRBD2. Trimming took 5 bases from V and 4 from J; bases not matched to a gene: 7. CDR3 length equals 15 residues. Germline V gene sequence: CDR1 SGHVS, CDR2 FQNEAQ. This chain's CDR3 is CASSQAGGIYNEQFF. CDR3 bases: TGTGCCAGCAGCCAGGCGGGGGGCATTTACAATGAGCAGTTCTTC.

This clone occurred once. The genes are TRBV28 and TRBJ1-5; a possible D gene is TRBD1 (6 bases). V was trimmed by 3 bases and J by 0 bases, leaving 21 bases between them. The germline V gene encodes CDR1 MDHEN and CDR2 SYDVKM. The CDR3 totals 19 residues. This CDR3 reads CASSLEISPGHYSNQPQHF. In DNA form, the CDR3 reads TGTGCCAGCAGTTTGGAGATCTCGCCGGGACACTATAGCAATCAGCCCCAGCATTTT.

The J gene is TRBJ2-7, the V gene TRBV19, with TRBD2 matching 11 bases. The CDR3 has 14 residues. Germline CDR1 reads LNHDA; CDR2 reads SQIVND (reference sequence). The junction had 6 bases not matched to a gene; V was cut back by 10 bases and J by 1 base. CDR3 bases: TGTGCCACCAAGACTAGCGGGACTTCCTACGAGCAGTACTTC. Translating it yields CATKTSGTSYEQYF.

This clone was counted between two and nine times. The chain has TRBV7-9 and TRBJ2-1; maybe TRBD2 (5 bases). Between the trimmed V and J ends, which lost 3 bases and 3 bases, there was a span of 15 bases. The germline CDR1 and CDR2 sequences are SEHNR and FQNEAQ (reference sequence). The CDR3 runs to 16 residues. This chain's CDR3 is CASSLRGLEGYNEQFF. The CDR3 DNA is TGTGCCAGCAGCTTGAGAGGGCTAGAGGGCTACAATGAGCAGTTCTTC. The full variable domain, its missing parts supplied by reference TRBV7-9 and TRBJ2-1, is DTGVSQNPRHKITKRGQNVTFRCDPISEHNRLYWYRQTLGQGPEFLTYFQNEAQLEKSRLLSDRFSAERPKGSFSTLEIQRTEQGDSAMYLCASSLRGLEGYNEQFFGPGTRLTVL.

This clone was seen more than once but under ten times. V and J are TRBV6-1 and TRBJ2-7; TRBD2 matches 10 bases. The germline CDR1 and CDR2 sequences are MNHNS and SASEGT. Trimming removed 6 bases from V and 6 bases from J; junction bases left unmatched: 11. This CDR3 comprises 15 residues. The CDR3 reads CASRDVAGGPGEQYF. The CDR3 DNA reads TGTGCCAGCAGGGATGTAGCGGGAGGCCCTGGCGAGCAGTACTTC.

The chain uses TRBV4-1 and TRBJ2-5, with D maybe TRBD1 (5 bases). Trimming stripped 5 bases from V and 5 bases from J, with 12 bases between. The CDR3 runs 13 residues. CDR1 is MGHRA, CDR2 YSYEKL, per germline. CDR3 region: CASSGRVGETQYF. The DNA for the CDR3 is TGCGCCAGCAGCGGCAGGGTTGGGGAGACCCAGTACTTC.

This clone appeared once. This rearrangement joins TRBV4-1 to TRBJ1-2; D is undetermined. The ends were cut back, 0 bases at V and 1 base at J, with 15 bases in the middle. This CDR3 region has 17 residues. In germline, CDR1 is MGHRA, CDR2 YSYEKL. The CDR3 sequence is CASSQDWAVTRNYGYTF. CDR3 nucleotide sequence: TGCGCCAGCAGCCAAGATTGGGCAGTCACGCGTAACTATGGCTACACCTTC.

The CDR3 DNA sequence: TGTGCCAGCAGCGCGACTAGCGGGAGTGGTGAGCAGTTCTTC. As protein: CASSATSGSGEQFF. The rearrangement uses TRBV6-6 and TRBJ2-1; 12 bases align to TRBD2. Germline V lookup: CDR1 MNHNY, CDR2 SVGAGI (reference sequence). With V trimmed by 6 bases and J by 9 bases, 6 bases remained unmatched. The CDR3 extends over 14 amino acids.